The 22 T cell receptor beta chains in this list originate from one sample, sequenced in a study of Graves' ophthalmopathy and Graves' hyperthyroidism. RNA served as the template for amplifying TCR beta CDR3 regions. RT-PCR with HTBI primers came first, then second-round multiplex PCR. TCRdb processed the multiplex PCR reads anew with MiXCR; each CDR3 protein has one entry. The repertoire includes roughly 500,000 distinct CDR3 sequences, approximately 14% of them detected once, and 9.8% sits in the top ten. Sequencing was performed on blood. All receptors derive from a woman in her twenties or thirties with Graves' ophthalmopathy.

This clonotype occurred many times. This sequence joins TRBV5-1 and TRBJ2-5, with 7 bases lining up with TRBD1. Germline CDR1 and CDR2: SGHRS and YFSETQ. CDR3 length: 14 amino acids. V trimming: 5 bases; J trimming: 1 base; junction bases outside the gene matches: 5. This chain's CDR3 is CASRPWDSQETQYF. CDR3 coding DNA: TGCGCCAGCAGACCCTGGGACAGCCAAGAGACCCAGTACTTC.

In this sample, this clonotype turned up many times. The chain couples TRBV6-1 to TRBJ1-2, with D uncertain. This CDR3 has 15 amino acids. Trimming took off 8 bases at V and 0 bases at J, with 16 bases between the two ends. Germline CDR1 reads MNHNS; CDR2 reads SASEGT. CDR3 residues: CASRPVAAANYGYTF. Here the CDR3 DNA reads TGTGCCAGCCGACCGGTGGCAGCTGCTAACTATGGCTACACCTTC.

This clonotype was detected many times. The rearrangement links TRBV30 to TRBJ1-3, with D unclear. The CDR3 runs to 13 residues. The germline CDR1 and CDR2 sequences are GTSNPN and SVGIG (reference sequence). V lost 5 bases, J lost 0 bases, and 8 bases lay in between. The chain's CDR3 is CAWSRPSGNTIYF. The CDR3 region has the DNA TGTGCCTGGTCAAGGCCCTCTGGAAACACCATATATTTT.

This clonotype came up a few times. Here the CDR3 reads CASSHTRGRNTEAFF. The CDR3 nucleotides are TGCGCCAGCAGCCATACCAGGGGTCGGAACACTGAAGCTTTCTTT. This chain links TRBV4-1 with TRBJ1-1; possible D gene TRBD1, 6 bases. The V end lost 3 bases, the J end lost 1 base, and 12 bases lay between the germline ends. CDR1 is MGHRA and CDR2 is YSYEKL in the germline V gene. The CDR3 has 15 residues.

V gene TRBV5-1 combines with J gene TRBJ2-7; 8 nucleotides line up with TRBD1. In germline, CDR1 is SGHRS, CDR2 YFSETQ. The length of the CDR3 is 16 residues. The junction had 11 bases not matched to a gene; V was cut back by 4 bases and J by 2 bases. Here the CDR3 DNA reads TGCGCCAGCAGCCACACTAGGGACAGGTCGACCTACGAGCAGTACTTC. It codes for CASSHTRDRSTYEQYF.

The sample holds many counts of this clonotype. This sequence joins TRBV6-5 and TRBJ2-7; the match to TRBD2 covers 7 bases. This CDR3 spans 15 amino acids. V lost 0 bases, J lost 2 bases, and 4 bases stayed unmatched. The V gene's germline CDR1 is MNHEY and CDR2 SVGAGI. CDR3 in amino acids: CASSYSREPPYEQYF. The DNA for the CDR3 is TGTGCCAGCAGTTACTCGCGGGAGCCCCCCTACGAGCAGTACTTC.

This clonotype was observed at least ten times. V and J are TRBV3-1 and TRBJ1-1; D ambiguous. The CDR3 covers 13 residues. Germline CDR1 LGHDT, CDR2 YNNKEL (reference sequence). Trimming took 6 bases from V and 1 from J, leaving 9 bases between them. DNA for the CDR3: TGTGCCAGCAGACCGAACAAGAACACTGAAGCTTTCTTT. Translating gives CASRPNKNTEAFF.

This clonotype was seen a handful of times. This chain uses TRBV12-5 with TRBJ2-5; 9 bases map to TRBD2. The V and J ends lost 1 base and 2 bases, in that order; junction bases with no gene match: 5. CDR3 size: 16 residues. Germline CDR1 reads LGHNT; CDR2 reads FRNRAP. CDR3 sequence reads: CASGLGGGGPQETQYF. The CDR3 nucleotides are TGTGCTAGTGGTTTGGGCGGGGGGGGGCCTCAAGAGACCCAGTACTTC.

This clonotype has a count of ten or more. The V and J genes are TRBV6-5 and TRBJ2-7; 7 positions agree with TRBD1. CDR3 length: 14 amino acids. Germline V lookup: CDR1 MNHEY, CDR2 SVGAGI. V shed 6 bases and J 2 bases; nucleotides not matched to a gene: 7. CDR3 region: CASRATGTAYEQYF. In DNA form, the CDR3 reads TGTGCCAGCAGAGCCACCGGGACAGCCTACGAGCAGTACTTC.

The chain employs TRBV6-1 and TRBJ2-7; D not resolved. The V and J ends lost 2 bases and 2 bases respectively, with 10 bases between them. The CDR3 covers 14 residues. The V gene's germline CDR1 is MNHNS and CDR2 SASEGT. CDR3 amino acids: CASSESPVPYEQYF. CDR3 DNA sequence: TGTGCCAGCAGTGAAAGCCCAGTCCCCTACGAGCAGTACTTC.

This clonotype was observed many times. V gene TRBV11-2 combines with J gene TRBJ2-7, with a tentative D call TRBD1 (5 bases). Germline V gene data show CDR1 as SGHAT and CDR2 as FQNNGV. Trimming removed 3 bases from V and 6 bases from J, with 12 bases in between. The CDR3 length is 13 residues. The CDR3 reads CASSLNLGPEQYF. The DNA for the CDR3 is TGTGCCAGCAGCTTGAATCTGGGGCCCGAGCAGTACTTC. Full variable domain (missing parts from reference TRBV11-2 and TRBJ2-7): EAGVAQSPRYKIIEKRQSVAFWCNPISGHATLYWYQQILGQGPKLLIQFQNNGVVDDSQLPKDRFSAERLKGVDSTLKIQPAKLEDSAVYLCASSLNLGPEQYFGPGTRLTVT.

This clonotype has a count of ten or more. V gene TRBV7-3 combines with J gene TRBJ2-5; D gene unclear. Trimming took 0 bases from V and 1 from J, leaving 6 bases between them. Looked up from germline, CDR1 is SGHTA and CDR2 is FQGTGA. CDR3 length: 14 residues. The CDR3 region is CASSLTGTQETQYF. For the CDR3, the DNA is TGTGCCAGCAGCTTAACGGGCACCCAAGAGACCCAGTACTTC.

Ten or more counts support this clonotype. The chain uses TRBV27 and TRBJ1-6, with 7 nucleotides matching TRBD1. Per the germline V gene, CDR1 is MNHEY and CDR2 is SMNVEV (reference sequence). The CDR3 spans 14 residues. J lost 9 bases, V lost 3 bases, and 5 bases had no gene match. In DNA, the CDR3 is TGTGCCAGCAGTTTGGAACAGGGGCTTTCACCCCTCCACTTT. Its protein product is CASSLEQGLSPLHF.

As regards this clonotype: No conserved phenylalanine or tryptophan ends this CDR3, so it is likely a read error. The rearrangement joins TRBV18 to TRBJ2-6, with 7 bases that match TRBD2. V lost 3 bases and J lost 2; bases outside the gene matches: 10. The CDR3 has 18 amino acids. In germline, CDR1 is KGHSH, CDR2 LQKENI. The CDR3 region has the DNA TGTGCCAGCTCACCCTGGGGACTATCGGGAGCTGGGGCCAACGTCCTGACTGTC. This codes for CASSPWGLSGAGANVLTV.

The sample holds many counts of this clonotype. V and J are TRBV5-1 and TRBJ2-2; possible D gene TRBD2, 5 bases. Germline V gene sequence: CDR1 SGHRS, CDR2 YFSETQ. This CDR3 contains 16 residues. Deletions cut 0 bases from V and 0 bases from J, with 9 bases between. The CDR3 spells CASSLGLSANTGELFF. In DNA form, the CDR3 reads TGCGCCAGCAGCTTGGGACTATCCGCGAACACCGGGGAGCTGTTTTTT.

CDR3 DNA sequence: TGTGCCAGCAGCACGAGACCGTATGCGGCTTTCTTT. Translating it yields CASSTRPYAAFF. The gene calls are TRBV6-2 or TRBV6-3 and TRBJ1-1, with no clear D. This CDR3 is built from 12 residues. The germline V gene encodes CDR1 MNHEY and CDR2 SVGEGT. V was clipped by 6 bases and J by 11 bases, with 16 bases between them.

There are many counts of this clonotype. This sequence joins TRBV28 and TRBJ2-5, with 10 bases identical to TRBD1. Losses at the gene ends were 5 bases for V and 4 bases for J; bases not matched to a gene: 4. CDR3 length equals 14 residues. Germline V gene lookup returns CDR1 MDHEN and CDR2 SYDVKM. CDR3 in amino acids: CASSIGTGVETQYF. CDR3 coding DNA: TGTGCCAGCAGTATTGGGACAGGGGTAGAGACCCAGTACTTC.

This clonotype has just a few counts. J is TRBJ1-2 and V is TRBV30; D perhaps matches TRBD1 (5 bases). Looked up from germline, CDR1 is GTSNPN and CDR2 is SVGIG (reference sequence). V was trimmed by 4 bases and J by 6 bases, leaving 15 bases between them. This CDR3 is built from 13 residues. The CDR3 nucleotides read TGTGCCTGGACCGTGGGGGGTAGTGATGGCTACACCTTC. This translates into CAWTVGGSDGYTF.

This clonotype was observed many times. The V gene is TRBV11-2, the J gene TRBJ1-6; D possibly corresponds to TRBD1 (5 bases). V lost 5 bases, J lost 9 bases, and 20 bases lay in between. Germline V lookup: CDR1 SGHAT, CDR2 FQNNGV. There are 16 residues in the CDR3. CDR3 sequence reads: CASSAYRGPKGSPLHF. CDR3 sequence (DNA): TGTGCCAGCAGCGCTTACCGGGGCCCCAAGGGTTCACCCCTCCACTTT.

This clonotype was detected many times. For the CDR3, the DNA is TGTGCCAGCAGAGGGGGCGGAAACTACGAGCAGTACTTC. Its translation is CASRGGGNYEQYF. The rearrangement links TRBV6-1 to TRBJ2-7; 7 bases map to TRBD1. CDR3 length: 13 amino acids. Germline-derived CDR1 and CDR2 are MNHNS and SASEGT. V was clipped by 6 bases and J by 3 bases; unmatched bases: 5.

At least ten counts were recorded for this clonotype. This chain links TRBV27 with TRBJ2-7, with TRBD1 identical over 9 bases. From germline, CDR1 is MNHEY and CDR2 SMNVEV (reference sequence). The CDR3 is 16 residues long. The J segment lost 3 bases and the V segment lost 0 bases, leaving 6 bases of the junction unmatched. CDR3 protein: CASSLSGTGWFYEQYF. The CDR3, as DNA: TGTGCCAGCAGTTTATCGGGGACAGGGTGGTTCTACGAGCAGTACTTC.

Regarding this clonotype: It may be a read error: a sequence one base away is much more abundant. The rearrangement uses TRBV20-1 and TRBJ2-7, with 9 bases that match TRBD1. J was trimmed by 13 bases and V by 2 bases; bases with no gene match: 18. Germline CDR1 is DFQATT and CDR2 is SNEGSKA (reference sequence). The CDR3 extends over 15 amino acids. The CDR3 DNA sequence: TGCAGTGCTAGAAAAACAGGGGGCGGTATGAAGGGGCACTACTTC. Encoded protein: CSARKTGGGMKGHYF.